The clone carrying this TCR beta chain was seen only a few times. These data come from a study of blood T cells in healthy people across ages. PCR was performed a second time for about 6 to 12 cycles using a sample-barcoded 5' primer and a J-beta primer mix. TCRdb re-called the 5' RACE reads with MiXCR, one entry per CDR3 protein. Seen here are about 640,000 distinct CDR3 sequences, under 70% observed once, and the top ten hold around 37%. J gave up 8 bases and V 6 bases, and 11 bases lay outside the gene matches. From germline, CDR1 is SGHTA and CDR2 FQGNSA. This CDR3 contains 15 residues. Sequenced material: blood. The source of this sequence is a man in his fifties or sixties in good health. The chain links TRBV7-2 to TRBJ2-1; 9 positions agree with TRBD1. This CDR3 reads CASSSRNRGRDEQFF. CDR3 nucleotides: TGTGCCAGCAGTAGCAGGAACAGGGGGCGAGATGAGCAGTTCTTC.